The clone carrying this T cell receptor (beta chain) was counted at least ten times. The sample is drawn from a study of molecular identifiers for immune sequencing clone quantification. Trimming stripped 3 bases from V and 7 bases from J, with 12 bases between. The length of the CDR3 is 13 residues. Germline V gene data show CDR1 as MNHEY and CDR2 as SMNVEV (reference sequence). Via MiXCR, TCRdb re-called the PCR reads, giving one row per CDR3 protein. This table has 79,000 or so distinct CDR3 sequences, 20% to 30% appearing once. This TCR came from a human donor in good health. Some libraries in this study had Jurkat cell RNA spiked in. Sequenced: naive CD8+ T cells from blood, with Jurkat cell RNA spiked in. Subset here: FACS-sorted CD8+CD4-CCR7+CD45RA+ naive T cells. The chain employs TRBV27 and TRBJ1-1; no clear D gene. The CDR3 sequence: CASSFGVAGEAFF. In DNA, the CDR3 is TGTGCCAGCAGTTTCGGGGTTGCGGGTGAAGCTTTCTTT.